Each of the 18 T cell receptor beta chains below was sequenced from the same sample in a study of T cell repertoires in cytomegalovirus infection. A single record per CDR3 protein comes from TCRdb applying MiXCR to the reads. The table has under 95,000 distinct CDR3 sequences, about half seen once; the top ten hold more than 80%. Antigen specificity for these receptors is unknown. The sequences come from CD8+ T cells from cultured PBMCs, collected from culture after CMV antigen stimulation. The receptor set was obtained from a human donor in good health (CMV status not recorded). Some clones in this sample may be carry-over from other donors' samples.

The rearrangement uses TRBV19 and TRBJ1-4, with D tentatively TRBD1 (6 bases). V lost 5 bases and J 3 bases, leaving 16 bases between the germline ends. The CDR3 length is 16 residues. Germline V gene lookup returns CDR1 LNHDA and CDR2 SQIVND (reference sequence). The CDR3 here is CASSPGGRGANEKLFF. In DNA, the CDR3 is TGTGCCAGTAGTCCCGGTGGCAGGGGTGCTAATGAAAAACTGTTTTTT.

This clonotype has just a few counts. The junction and the germline gene differ at one end; a read error may be behind it. The chain combines TRBV27 with TRBJ2-1; 7 nucleotides match TRBD1. The CDR3 runs 13 residues. The germline CDR1 and CDR2 sequences are MNHEY and SMNVEV (reference sequence). As DNA, the CDR3 is TGTGCCAGCAGTGAGATCGGGGACAGCTCTGTGGTCTTC. This sequence encodes CASSEIGDSSVVF.

This CDR3 is CASSPQQISVSGGNKQFF. The DNA for the CDR3 is TGTGCCAGCAGCCCTCAACAGATTAGCGTGAGTGGGGGGAATAAGCAGTTCTTC. The chain uses TRBV7-9 and TRBJ2-1; tentatively, D is TRBD2 (6 bases). The CDR3 consists of 18 residues. Between the trimmed V and J ends, which lost 5 bases and 11 bases, there was a span of 31 bases. CDR1 is SEHNR, CDR2 FQNEAQ, per germline (reference sequence).

This clonotype turned up a few times. The chain couples TRBV6-1 to TRBJ1-5, with 8 bases lining up with TRBD1. In germline, CDR1 is MNHNS, CDR2 SASEGT. After removal of 5 bases from V and 4 bases from J, the junction contained 4 bases not matched to a gene. This CDR3 has 14 amino acids. CDR3 loop: CASSTGQGNQPQHF. CDR3 bases: TGTGCCAGCAGTACCGGACAGGGAAATCAGCCCCAGCATTTT.

The genes are TRBV24-1 and TRBJ2-3, with 7 bases lining up with TRBD1. After removal of 3 bases from V and 10 bases from J, the junction contained 9 bases not matched to a gene. CDR1 and CDR2 from the germline V gene are KGHDR and SFDVKD. The CDR3 loop spans 14 amino acids. The CDR3 reads CATSDPQTGDPQYF. CDR3 bases: TGTGCCACCAGTGATCCCCAAACAGGGGACCCGCAGTATTTT.

This clonotype showed up just a few times. The rearrangement links TRBV7-8 to TRBJ2-7; D is uncertain. The CDR3 loop spans 13 amino acids. V was cut by 2 bases and J by 6 bases, with 11 bases left in between. The germline CDR1 and CDR2 sequences are SGHVS and FQNEAQ. CDR3 amino acids: CASSLSRQSEQYF. In DNA form, the CDR3 reads TGTGCCAGCAGCTTATCCCGGCAGAGCGAGCAGTACTTC.

Only a few counts were recorded for this clonotype. The chain employs TRBV7-6 and TRBJ1-2; perhaps TRBD1 as D (5 bases). V lost 1 base and J 4 bases, leaving 19 bases between the germline ends. Germline loops: CDR1 SGHVS, CDR2 FNYEAQ. CDR3 length equals 17 residues. The CDR3 is CASSLVYAGTETYGYTF. The CDR3 coding sequence is TGTGCCAGCAGCTTAGTCTATGCCGGGACGGAAACCTATGGCTACACCTTC.

The chain has TRBV5-4 and TRBJ2-1, with D perhaps matching TRBD2 (7 bases). Germline V gene data show CDR1 as SGHNT and CDR2 as YYREEE (reference sequence). This CDR3 region has 19 residues. Deletions cut 3 bases from V and 2 bases from J, with 24 bases between. The CDR3 protein is CASSSSARGASGPYNEQFF. The CDR3 nucleotides read TGTGCCAGCAGCTCCTCGGCAAGGGGGGCTAGCGGACCCTACAATGAGCAGTTCTTC.

The CDR3 bases are TGTGCCAGCAGCCAAGATGTACGGGCGGGATACGAGCAGTACTTC. It codes for CASSQDVRAGYEQYF. V usage is TRBV7-9 and J usage is TRBJ2-7; TRBD2 is a possible D gene (6 bases). The CDR3 totals 15 residues. Per germline, CDR1 SEHNR and CDR2 FQNEAQ (reference sequence). V lost 5 bases and J 4 bases, leaving 18 bases between the germline ends.

This clonotype has only one observation. The chain joins TRBV19 to TRBJ1-2, with a tentative D call TRBD1 (6 bases). Germline V gene lookup returns CDR1 LNHDA and CDR2 SQIVND (reference sequence). The CDR3 extends over 14 amino acids. V gave up 6 bases and J gave up 6 bases, with 17 bases separating them. CDR3 loop: CASSSRTEIHGYTF. The CDR3 bases are TGTGCCAGTAGCTCTAGGACAGAAATCCATGGCTACACCTTC.

In this sample, this clonotype turned up many times. The chain is built from TRBV7-9 and TRBJ2-5; no reliable D call. With 5 bases removed from V and 2 bases from J, the gap between germline ends came to 15 bases. Germline-derived CDR1 and CDR2 are SEHNR and FQNEAQ (reference sequence). The CDR3 sequence is 15 residues long. CDR3 bases: TGTGCCAGCAGCCTTCCGGGTGGCGCGCAAGAGACCCAGTACTTC. This sequence encodes CASSLPGGAQETQYF.

V gene TRBV12-3 or TRBV12-4 combines with J gene TRBJ2-1; 10 bases fit TRBD1. This CDR3 comprises 15 residues. J lost 7 bases, V lost 6 bases, and 9 bases had no gene match. CDR3 in DNA: TGTGCCAGCAGGCTCGGGACAGGGGTACAAAATGAGCAGTTCTTC. Translation: CASRLGTGVQNEQFF.

This clonotype has just one count. The chain uses TRBV5-8 and TRBJ2-2; 11 bases fit TRBD1. Germline V gene sequence: CDR1 SGHTS, CDR2 YDEGEE. The CDR3 totals 21 residues. Losses at the gene ends were 2 bases for V and 0 bases for J; bases not matched to a gene: 15. The CDR3 DNA reads as TGTGCCAGCAGCTTTCCCCCTAGGGACAGGGGGTACTCATCGAACACCGGGGAGCTGTTTTTT. Its protein product is CASSFPPRDRGYSSNTGELFF.

The V call is TRBV19, the J call TRBJ2-7, with D hard to call. Germline values: CDR1 LNHDA, CDR2 SQIVND (reference sequence). The V end lost 3 bases, the J end lost 2 bases, and 11 bases lay between the germline ends. The CDR3 totals 14 residues. CDR3 sequence (DNA): TGTGCCAGTAGTATCCACACTACCGCCTACGAGCAGTACTTC. Encoded protein: CASSIHTTAYEQYF.

This clonotype has only a few counts. The rearrangement joins TRBV7-9 to TRBJ2-1, with 11 bases that match TRBD1. Trimming took 4 bases from V and 5 from J; bases not matched to a gene: 4. The CDR3 covers 15 residues. CDR1 and CDR2 (germline): SEHNR, FQNEAQ (reference sequence). CDR3: CASSWPGQGDNEQFF. The DNA for the CDR3 is TGTGCCAGCAGCTGGCCGGGACAGGGGGACAATGAGCAGTTCTTC.

The V gene is TRBV28, the J gene TRBJ2-3; possibly TRBD2 for D (6 bases). Trimming pared 6 bases from V and 0 bases from J, leaving 16 bases between. The CDR3 length is 16 residues. The germline V gene encodes CDR1 MDHEN and CDR2 SYDVKM. CDR3 DNA sequence: TGTGCCAGCAGCGGGGGAATGAGGTCTAGCACAGATACGCAGTATTTT. This gives the protein CASSGGMRSSTDTQYF.

The chain employs TRBV28 and TRBJ1-2, with D possibly TRBD1 on 6 matching bases. This CDR3 is 14 amino acids long. Trimming shortened V by 3 bases and J by 7 bases, and 15 bases separated the two germline ends. Germline-derived CDR1 and CDR2 are MDHEN and SYDVKM. CDR3 sequence reads: CASSFSPGVSGYTF. CDR3 coding DNA: TGTGCCAGCAGTTTTTCCCCAGGGGTCTCTGGCTACACCTTC.

The gene calls are TRBV6-1 and TRBJ2-1; 9 bases match TRBD2. With V trimmed by 0 bases and J by 10 bases, 10 bases remained unmatched. In germline, CDR1 is MNHNS, CDR2 SASEGT. The length of the CDR3 is 16 residues. The CDR3 protein is CASSEASTLAGYEQFF. DNA of the CDR3: TGTGCCAGCAGTGAAGCATCGACCCTAGCGGGATACGAGCAGTTCTTC.